In its sample, the clone carrying this T cell receptor beta chain is medium-sized. Its antigen is as yet unknown. The CDR3 is made up of 13 amino acids. V lost 5 bases, J lost 6 bases, and 3 bases stayed unmatched. Per germline, CDR1 MNHGY and CDR2 SAAAGT. The data belong to a study of T cells in localized non-small cell lung cancer. The method was immunoSEQ multiplex PCR; TCRdb's version includes in-frame clones alone and lacks a portion of them. The sample holds around 5,000 clones, about 31% seen once. General study findings and limits: Sequencing involved a lone tumor region, leaving heterogeneity possible. Of the top 100 tumor clones, median roughly 55 were in adjacent lung, approximately 28 among its top 100. Among the tissues sampled, uninvolved adjacent lung had the highest T cell clonality, above tumor.

The V gene is TRBV6-8, the J gene TRBJ2-5; 10 positions match TRBD1. The input for sequencing was lung tumor tissue, taken before any cancer treatment. The TCR was taken from a male donor aged 60 or older with stage I lung adenocarcinoma. The CDR3 nucleotides are TGTGCCAGCAGTCGGGACAGGGGCCAGACCCAGTACTTC. Its protein product is CASSRDRGQTQYF.